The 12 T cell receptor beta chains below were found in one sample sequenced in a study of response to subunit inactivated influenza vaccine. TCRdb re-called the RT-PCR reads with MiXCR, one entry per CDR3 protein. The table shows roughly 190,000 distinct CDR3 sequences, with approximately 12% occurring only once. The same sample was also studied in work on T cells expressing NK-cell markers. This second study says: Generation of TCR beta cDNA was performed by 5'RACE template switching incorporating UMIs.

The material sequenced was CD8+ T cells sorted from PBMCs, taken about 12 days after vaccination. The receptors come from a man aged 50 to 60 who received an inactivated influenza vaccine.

Written as DNA, the CDR3 is TGCAGTGCTAGATGGGCCGCAGATACGCAGTATTTT. Its translation is CSARWAADTQYF. This chain connects TRBV20-1 to TRBJ2-3; D remains ambiguous. The V end lost 2 bases, the J end lost 4 bases, and 7 bases lay between the germline ends. The CDR3 covers 12 residues. Looked up from germline, CDR1 is DFQATT and CDR2 is SNEGSKA (reference sequence).

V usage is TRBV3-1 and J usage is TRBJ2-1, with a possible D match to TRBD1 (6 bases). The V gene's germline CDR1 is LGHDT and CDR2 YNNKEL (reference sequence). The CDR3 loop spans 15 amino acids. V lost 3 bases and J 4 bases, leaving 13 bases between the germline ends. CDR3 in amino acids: CASSQRQAQYNEQFF. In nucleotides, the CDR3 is TGTGCCAGCAGCCAGAGACAGGCGCAATACAATGAGCAGTTCTTC.

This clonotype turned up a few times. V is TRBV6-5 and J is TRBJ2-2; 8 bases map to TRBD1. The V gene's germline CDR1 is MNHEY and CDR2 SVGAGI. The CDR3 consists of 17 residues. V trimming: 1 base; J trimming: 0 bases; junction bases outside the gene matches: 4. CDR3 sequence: CASSYFRTGPNTGELFF. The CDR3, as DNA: TGTGCCAGCAGTTACTTCCGGACAGGGCCGAACACCGGGGAGCTGTTTTTT.

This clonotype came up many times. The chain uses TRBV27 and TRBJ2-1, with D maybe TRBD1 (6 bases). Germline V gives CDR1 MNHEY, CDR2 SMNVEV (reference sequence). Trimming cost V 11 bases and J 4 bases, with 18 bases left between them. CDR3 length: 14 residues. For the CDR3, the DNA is TGTGCCGAACCACGGGACACTTTTTACAATGAGCAGTTCTTC. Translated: CAEPRDTFYNEQFF.

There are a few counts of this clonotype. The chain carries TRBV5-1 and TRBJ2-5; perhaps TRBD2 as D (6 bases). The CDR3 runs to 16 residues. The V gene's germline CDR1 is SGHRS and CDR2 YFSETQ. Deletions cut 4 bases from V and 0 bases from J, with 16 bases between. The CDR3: CASSPDGGLYQETQYF. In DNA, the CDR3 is TGCGCCAGCAGCCCGGATGGAGGGCTGTACCAAGAGACCCAGTACTTC. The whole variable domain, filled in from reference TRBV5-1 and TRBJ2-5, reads KAGVTQTPRYLIKTRGQQVTLSCSPISGHRSVSWYQQTPGQGLQFLFEYFSETQRNKGNFPGRFSGRQFSNSRSEMNVSTLELGDSALYLCASSPDGGLYQETQYFGPGTRLLVL.

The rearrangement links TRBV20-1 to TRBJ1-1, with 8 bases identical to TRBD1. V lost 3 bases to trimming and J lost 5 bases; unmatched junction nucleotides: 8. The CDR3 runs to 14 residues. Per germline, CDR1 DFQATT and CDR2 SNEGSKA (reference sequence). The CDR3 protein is CSASTNTGGTEAFF. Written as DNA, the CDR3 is TGCAGTGCTAGCACAAACACAGGGGGAACTGAAGCTTTCTTT.

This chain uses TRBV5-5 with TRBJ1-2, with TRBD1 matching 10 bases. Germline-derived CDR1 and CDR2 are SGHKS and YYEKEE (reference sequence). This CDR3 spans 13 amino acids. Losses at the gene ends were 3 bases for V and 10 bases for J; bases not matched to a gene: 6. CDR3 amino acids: CASSSGGTGDYTF. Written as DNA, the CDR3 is TGTGCCAGCAGCTCTGGGGGGACAGGGGACTACACCTTC.

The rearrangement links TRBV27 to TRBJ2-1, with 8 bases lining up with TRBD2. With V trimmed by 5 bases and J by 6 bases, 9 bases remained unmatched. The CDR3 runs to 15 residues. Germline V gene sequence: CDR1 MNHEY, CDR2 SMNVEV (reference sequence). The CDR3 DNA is TGTGCCAGCAGTCCGGACTGGCGGGGGGTCAATGAGCAGTTCTTC. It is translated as CASSPDWRGVNEQFF.

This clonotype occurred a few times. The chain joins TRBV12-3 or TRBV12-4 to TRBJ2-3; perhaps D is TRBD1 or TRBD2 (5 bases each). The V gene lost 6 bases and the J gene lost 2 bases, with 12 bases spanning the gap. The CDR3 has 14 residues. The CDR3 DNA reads TGTGCCAGCAGGAGGGGATATCTCACAGATACGCAGTATTTT. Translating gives CASRRGYLTDTQYF.

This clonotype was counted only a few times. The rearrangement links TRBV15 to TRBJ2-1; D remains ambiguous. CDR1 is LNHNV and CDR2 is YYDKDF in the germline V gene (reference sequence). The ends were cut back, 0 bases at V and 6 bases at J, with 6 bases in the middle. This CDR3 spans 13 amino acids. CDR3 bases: TGTGCCACCAGCAGAGATAGGGTCAATGAGCAGTTCTTC. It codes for CATSRDRVNEQFF.

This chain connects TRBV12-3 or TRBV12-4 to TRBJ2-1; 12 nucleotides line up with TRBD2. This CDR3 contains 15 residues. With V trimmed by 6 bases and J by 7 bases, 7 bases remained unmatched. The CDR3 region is CASSETSGGDNEQFF. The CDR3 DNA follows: TGTGCCAGCAGCGAGACTAGCGGGGGAGATAATGAGCAGTTCTTC.

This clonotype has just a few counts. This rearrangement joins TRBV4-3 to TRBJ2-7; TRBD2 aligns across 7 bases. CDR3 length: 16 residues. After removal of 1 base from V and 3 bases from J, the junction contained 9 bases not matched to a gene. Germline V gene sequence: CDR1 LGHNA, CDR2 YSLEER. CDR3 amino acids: CASSQAGGASGYEQYF. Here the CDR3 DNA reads TGCGCCAGCAGCCAAGCGGGAGGAGCCTCCGGCTACGAGCAGTACTTC.